This T cell receptor (beta chain) was recorded in a study of T cell changes during pregnancy in multiple sclerosis. Germline V lookup: CDR1 SGHAT, CDR2 FQNNGV. The CDR3 totals 16 residues. Trimming removed 5 bases from V and 3 bases from J; junction bases left unmatched: 9. The data were produced by immunoSEQ multiplex PCR, yet TCRdb's version contains in-frame clones alone and is incomplete. The repertoire holds approximately 60,000 clones, with roughly 95% as singletons. The rearrangement uses TRBV11-2 and TRBJ2-2; 7 bases match TRBD2. The material was CD4+ T cells from peripheral blood mononuclear cells, obtained before pregnancy. The clonotype was recovered from a female donor with multiple sclerosis, enrolled in a pregnancy study. The CDR3 DNA reads TGTGCCAGCAGCCTAGGACTAGTTTCTGACACCGGGGAGCTGTTTTTT. Protein: CASSLGLVSDTGELFF.